This TCR beta chain is drawn from a study of blood T cell repertoires in COVID-19. Produced via immunoSEQ multiplex PCR; TCRdb's table is partial and in-frame only. The sample carries 280,000 or so clones, approximately 81% recorded once. In this sample, this clone turned up a few times. Unmatched junction bases numbered 5, after V lost 5 bases and J lost 5 bases. The CDR3 totals 13 residues. The material sequenced was PBMCs or T cells enriched from blood (not recorded which). The sequence came from a woman aged 45-65 years who had recovered from COVID-19. The rearrangement uses TRBV12-3 or TRBV12-4 and TRBJ1-1, with 7 nucleotides matching TRBD1. Here the CDR3 reads CASSPTGATEAFF. CDR3 DNA sequence: TGTGCCAGCAGTCCCACAGGGGCGACTGAAGCTTTCTTT.